The T cell receptor (beta chain) described here comes from a study of blood T cells in healthy people across ages. With a J-beta primer mix and a sample-barcoded 5' primer, a second PCR ran about 7 to 12 cycles. MiXCR was run by TCRdb on the 5' RACE reads, yielding one entry per CDR3 protein. Among roughly 1.5 million distinct CDR3 sequences listed, approximately 39% were seen once. The CDR3 extends over 14 amino acids. Trimming stripped 1 base from V and 7 bases from J, with 11 bases between. Germline V gives CDR1 SGHTA, CDR2 FQGNSA. This sequence joins TRBV7-2 and TRBJ1-3; D gene uncertain. The sequence was obtained from a woman younger than 30 in good health. Sequenced material: blood. The CDR3, as DNA: TGTGCCAGCAGCTTAGGGGGTAGGGCCAACACCATATATTTT. It yields the protein CASSLGGRANTIYF.